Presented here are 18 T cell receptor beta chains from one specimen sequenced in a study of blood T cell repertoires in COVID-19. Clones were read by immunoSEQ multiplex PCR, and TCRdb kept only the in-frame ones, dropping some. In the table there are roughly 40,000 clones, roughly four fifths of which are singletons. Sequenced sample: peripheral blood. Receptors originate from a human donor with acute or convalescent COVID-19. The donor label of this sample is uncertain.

The CDR3 DNA is TGTGCCAGCAGCCAAGATAGGGGCGTTGGGGCCAACGTCCTGACTTTC. Amino acid sequence: CASSQDRGVGANVLTF. This chain joins TRBV3-1 (or the pseudogene TRBV3-2) and TRBJ2-6; TRBD1 might be the D (5 bases). Germline CDR1 is LGHDT and CDR2 is YNNKEL (reference sequence). Deletions cut 0 bases from V and 3 bases from J, with 9 bases between. The CDR3 consists of 16 residues.

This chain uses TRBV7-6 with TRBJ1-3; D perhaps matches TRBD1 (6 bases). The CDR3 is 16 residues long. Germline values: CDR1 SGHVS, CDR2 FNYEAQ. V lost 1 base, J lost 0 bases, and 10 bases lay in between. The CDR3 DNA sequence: TGTGCCAGCAGCTTAGATCCCAGGGGCTCTGGAAACACCATATATTTT. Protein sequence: CASSLDPRGSGNTIYF.

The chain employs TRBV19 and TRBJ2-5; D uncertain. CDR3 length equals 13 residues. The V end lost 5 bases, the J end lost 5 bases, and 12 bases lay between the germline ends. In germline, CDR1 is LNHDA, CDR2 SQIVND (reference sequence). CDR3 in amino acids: CASSPSQAETQYF. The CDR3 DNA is TGTGCCAGTAGTCCCAGTCAGGCGGAGACCCAGTACTTC.

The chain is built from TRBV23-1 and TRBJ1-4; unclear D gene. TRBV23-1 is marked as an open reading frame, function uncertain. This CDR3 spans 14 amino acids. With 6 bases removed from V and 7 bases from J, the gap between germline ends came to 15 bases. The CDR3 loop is CASSLGRVREKLFF. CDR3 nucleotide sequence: TGCGCCAGCAGCCTGGGGAGGGTCCGTGAAAAACTGTTTTTT.

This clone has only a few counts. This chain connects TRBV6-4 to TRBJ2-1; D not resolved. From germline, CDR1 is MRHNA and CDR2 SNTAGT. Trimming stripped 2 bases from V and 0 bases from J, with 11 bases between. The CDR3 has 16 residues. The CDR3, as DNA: TGTGCCAGCAGTGACCCTTACACACGCTCCTACAATGAGCAGTTCTTC. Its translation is CASSDPYTRSYNEQFF.

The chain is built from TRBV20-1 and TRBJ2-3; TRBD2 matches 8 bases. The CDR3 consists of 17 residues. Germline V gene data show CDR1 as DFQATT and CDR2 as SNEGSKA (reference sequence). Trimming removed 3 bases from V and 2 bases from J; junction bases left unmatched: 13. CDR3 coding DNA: TGCAGTGCTAGTTCCCCGTCGGGCGGGGGGTTCACAGATACGCAGTATTTT. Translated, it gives CSASSPSGGGFTDTQYF.

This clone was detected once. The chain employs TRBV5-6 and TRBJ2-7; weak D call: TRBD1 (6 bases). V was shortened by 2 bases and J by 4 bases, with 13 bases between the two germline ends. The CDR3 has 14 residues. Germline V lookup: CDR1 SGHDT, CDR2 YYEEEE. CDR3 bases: TGTGCCAGCAGCTTTACAGGGTCCTATTACGAGCAGTACTTC. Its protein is CASSFTGSYYEQYF. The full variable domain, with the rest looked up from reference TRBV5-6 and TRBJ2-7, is DAGVTQSPTHLIKTRGQQVTLRCSPKSGHDTVSWYQQALGQGPQFIFQYYEEEERQRGNFPDRFSGHQFPNYSSELNVNALLLGDSALYLCASSFTGSYYEQYFGPGTRLTVT.

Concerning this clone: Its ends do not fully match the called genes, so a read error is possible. CDR3 DNA: TGTGCCACCAGAAGAGCGGGGGGGCTCACAGATACGCAGTATTTT. Residues: CATRRAGGLTDTQYF. The rearrangement joins TRBV15 to TRBJ2-3; 10 positions agree with TRBD2. Germline-derived CDR1 and CDR2 are LNHNV and YYDKDF (reference sequence). The length of the CDR3 is 15 residues.

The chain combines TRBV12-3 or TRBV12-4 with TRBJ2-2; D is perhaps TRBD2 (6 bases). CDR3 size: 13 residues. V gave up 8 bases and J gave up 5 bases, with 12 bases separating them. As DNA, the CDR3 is TGTGCCAGCTCCGGGGCGGGGACCGGGGAGCTGTTTTTT. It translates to CASSGAGTGELFF.

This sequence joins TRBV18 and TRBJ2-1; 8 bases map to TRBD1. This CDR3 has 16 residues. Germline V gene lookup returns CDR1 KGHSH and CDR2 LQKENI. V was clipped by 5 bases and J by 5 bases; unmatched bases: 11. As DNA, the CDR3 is TGTGCCAGCTCATTCGGGACAGGATTCCAAGACAATGAGCAGTTCTTC. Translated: CASSFGTGFQDNEQFF.

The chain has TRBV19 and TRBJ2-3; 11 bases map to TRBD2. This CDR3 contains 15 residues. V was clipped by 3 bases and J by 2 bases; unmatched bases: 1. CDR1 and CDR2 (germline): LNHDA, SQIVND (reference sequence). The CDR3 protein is CASSMGLADTDTQYF. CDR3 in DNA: TGTGCCAGTAGTATGGGACTAGCGGACACAGATACGCAGTATTTT. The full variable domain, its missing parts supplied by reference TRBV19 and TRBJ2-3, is DGGITQSPKYLFRKEGQNVTLSCEQNLNHDAMYWYRQDPGQGLRLIYYSQIVNDFQKGDIAEGYSVSREKKESFPLTVTSAQKNPTAFYLCASSMGLADTDTQYFGPGTRLTVL.

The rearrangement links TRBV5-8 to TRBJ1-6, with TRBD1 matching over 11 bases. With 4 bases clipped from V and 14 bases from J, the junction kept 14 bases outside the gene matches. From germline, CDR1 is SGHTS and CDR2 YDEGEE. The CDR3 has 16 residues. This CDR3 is CASSNGQGAPLGALHF. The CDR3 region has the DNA TGTGCCAGCAGCAACGGACAGGGGGCCCCCCTCGGGGCCCTCCACTTT.

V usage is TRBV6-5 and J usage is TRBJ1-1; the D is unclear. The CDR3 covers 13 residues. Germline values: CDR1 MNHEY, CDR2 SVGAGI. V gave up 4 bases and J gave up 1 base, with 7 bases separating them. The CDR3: CASSSYGNTEAFF. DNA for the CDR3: TGTGCCAGCAGTTCGTACGGGAACACTGAAGCTTTCTTT.

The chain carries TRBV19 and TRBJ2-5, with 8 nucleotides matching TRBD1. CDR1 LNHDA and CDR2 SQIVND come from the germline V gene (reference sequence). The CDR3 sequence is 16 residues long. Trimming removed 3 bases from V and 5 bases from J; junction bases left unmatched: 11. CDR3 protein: CASSMSPGTGGETQYF. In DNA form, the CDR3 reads TGTGCCAGTAGTATGAGCCCCGGGACAGGCGGGGAGACCCAGTACTTC. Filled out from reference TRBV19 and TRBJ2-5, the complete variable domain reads DGGITQSPKYLFRKEGQNVTLSCEQNLNHDAMYWYRQDPGQGLRLIYYSQIVNDFQKGDIAEGYSVSREKKESFPLTVTSAQKNPTAFYLCASSMSPGTGGETQYFGPGTRLLVL.

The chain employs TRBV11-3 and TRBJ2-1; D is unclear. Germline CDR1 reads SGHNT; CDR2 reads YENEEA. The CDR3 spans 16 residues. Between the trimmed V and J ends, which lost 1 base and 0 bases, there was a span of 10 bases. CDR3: CASSLAHSSSYNEQFF. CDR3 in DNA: TGTGCCAGCAGCTTAGCCCATTCGAGCTCCTACAATGAGCAGTTCTTC.

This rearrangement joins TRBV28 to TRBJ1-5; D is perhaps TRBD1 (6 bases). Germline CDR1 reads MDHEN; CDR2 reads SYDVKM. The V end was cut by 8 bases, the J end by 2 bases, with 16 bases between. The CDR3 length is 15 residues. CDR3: CASQPGGQRNQPQHF. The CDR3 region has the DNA TGTGCCAGCCAACCTGGGGGACAACGCAATCAGCCCCAGCATTTT.

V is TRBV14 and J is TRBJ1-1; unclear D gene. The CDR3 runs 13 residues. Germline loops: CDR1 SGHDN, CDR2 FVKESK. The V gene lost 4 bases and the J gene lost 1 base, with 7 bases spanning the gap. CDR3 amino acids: CASSRQENTEAFF. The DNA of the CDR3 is TGTGCCAGCAGCCGCCAGGAGAACACTGAAGCTTTCTTT.

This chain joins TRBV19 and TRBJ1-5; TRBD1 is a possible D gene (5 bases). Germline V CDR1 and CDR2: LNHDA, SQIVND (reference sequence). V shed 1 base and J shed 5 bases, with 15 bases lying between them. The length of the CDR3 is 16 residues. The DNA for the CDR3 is TGTGCCAGTAGTATAGGGACTAGCAGGGTGCATCAGCCCCAGCATTTT. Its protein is CASSIGTSRVHQPQHF.